Sequencing of this TCR beta chain was carried out in a study of Ad26.COV2.S vaccination and SARS-CoV-2 variants. Study information: Donor participated within the Ad26.COV2.S arm of the COV1001 trial.

The assay was immunoSEQ multiplex PCR, and TCRdb's table has in-frame clones only and misses some. The sample lists about 350,000 clones, around 84% occurring once. This CDR3 is built from 14 residues. Trimming left V 2 bases short and J 0 bases short, with 7 bases between. From germline, CDR1 is SGHRS and CDR2 YFSETQ. Points on this clone: What it binds is unknown.

Study findings and constraints: Breadth and depth estimates from TCRs may understate total T cell responses.

Treatment noted: roughly 20 received Ad26.COV2.S at low or high dose, single or two shots; about 5 received placebo; per-sample allocation not given. Sampling happened 63 days after the first vaccine or placebo injection. The TCR sequence derives from a person aged 18-65 years who received the Ad26.COV2.S COVID-19 vaccine or a placebo. The chain employs TRBV5-1 and TRBJ2-3; weak D call: TRBD1 (6 bases). The starting material was peripheral blood, obtained in a trial of Ad26.COV2.S vaccine versus placebo. CDR3 residues: CASSLQGSTDTQYF. CDR3 nucleotide sequence: TGCGCCAGCAGCTTACAGGGAAGCACAGATACGCAGTATTTT.